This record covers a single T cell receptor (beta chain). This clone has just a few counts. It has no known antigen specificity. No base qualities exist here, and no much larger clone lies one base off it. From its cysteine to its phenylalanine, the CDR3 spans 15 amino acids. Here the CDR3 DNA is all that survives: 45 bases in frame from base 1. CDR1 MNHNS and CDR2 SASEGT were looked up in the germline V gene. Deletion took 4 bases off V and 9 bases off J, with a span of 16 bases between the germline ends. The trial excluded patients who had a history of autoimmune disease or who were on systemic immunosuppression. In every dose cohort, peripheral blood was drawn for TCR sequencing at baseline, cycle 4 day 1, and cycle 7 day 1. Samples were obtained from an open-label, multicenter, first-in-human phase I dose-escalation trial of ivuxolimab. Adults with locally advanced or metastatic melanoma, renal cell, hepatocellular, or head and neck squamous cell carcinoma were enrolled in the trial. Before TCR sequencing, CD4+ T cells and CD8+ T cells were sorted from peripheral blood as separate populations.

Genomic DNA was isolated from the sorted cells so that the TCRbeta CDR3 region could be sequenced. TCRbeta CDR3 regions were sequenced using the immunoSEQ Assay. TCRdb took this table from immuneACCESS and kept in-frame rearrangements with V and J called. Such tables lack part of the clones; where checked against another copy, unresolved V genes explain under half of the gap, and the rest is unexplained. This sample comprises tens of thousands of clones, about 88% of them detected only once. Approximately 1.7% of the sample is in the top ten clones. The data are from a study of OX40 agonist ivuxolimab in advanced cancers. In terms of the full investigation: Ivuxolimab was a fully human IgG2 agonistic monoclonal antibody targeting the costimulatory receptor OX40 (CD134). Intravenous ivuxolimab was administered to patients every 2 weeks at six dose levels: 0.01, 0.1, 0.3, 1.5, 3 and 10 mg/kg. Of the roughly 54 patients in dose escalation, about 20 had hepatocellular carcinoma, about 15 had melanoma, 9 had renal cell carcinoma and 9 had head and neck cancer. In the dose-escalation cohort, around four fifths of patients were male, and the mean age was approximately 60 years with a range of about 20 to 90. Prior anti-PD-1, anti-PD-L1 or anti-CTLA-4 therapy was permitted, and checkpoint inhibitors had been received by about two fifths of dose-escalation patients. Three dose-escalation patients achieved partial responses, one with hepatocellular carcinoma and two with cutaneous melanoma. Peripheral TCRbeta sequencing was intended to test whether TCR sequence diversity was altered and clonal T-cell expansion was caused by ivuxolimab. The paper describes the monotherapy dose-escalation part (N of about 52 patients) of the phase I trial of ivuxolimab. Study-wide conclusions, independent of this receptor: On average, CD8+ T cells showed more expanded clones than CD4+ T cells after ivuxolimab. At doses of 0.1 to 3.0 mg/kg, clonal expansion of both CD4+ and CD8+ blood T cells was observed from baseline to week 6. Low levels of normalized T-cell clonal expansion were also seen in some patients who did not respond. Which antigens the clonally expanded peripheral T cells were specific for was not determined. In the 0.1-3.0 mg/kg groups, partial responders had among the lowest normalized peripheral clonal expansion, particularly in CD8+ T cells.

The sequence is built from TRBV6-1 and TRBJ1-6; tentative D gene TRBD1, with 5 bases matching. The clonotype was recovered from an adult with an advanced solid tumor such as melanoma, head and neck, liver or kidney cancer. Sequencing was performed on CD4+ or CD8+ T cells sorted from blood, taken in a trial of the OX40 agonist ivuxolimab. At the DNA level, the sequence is TGTGCCAGCAGTGCGGCCCTGACCGGGGGTTCACCCCTCCACTTT. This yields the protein CASSAALTGGSPLHF.